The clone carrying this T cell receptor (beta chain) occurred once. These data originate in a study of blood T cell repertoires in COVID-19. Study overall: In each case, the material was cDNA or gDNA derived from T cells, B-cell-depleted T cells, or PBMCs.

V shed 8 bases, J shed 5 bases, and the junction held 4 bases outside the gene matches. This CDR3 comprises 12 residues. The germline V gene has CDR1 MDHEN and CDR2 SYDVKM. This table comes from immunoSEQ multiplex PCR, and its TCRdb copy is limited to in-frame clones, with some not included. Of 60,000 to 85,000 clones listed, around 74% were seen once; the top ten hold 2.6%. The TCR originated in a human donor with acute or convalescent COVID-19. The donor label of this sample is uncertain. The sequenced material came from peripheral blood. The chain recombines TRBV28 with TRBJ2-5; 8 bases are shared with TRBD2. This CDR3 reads CASGGGKETQYF. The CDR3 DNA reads TGTGCCAGCGGCGGGGGGAAGGAGACCCAGTACTTC.